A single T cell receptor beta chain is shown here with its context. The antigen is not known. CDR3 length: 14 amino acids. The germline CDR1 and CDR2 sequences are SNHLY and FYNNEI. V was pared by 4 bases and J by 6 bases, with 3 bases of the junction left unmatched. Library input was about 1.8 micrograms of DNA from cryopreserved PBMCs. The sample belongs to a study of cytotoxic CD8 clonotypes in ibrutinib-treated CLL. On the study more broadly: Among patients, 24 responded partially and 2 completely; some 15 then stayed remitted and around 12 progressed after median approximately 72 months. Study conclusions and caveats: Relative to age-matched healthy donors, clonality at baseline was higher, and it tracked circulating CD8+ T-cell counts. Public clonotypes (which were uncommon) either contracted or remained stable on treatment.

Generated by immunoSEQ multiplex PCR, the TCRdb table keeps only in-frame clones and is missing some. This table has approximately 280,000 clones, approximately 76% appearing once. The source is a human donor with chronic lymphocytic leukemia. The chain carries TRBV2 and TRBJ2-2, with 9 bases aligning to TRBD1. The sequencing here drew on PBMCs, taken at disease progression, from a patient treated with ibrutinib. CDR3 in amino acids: CASSVGQGSGELFF. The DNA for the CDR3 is TGTGCCAGCAGTGTAGGACAGGGGTCCGGGGAGCTGTTTTTT.